These 32 T cell receptor beta chains share one sample of origin, sequenced in a study of identical twins. TCRdb recomputed calls from the 5' RACE reads with MiXCR, one row per CDR3 protein. The sample yields 500,000 to 650,000 distinct CDR3 sequences, 7% to 7.5% seen once. These sequences were also reported in another study, on yellow fever vaccine responses in identical twins.

Sequences were obtained from PBMCs. The receptors were gathered from a woman younger than 35 in good health.

This clonotype was seen a few times. The chain employs TRBV10-3 and TRBJ2-1, with 8 bases identical to TRBD2. Germline V gene lookup returns CDR1 ENHRY and CDR2 SYGVKD. The CDR3 is 14 residues long. With V trimmed by 4 bases and J by 5 bases, 4 bases remained unmatched. CDR3 loop: CAISGGLDNNEQFF. The CDR3 region has the DNA TGTGCCATCAGTGGGGGACTAGATAACAATGAGCAGTTCTTC.

This clonotype was observed a handful of times. V gene TRBV27 combines with J gene TRBJ2-7; 9 nucleotides agree with TRBD2. Germline lookup yields CDR1 MNHEY and CDR2 SMNVEV (reference sequence). With V trimmed by 9 bases and J by 5 bases, 8 bases remained unmatched. The CDR3 loop spans 13 amino acids. CDR3 sequence: CASRGTSLDEQYF. CDR3 bases: TGTGCCAGTAGAGGGACTAGCTTGGACGAGCAGTACTTC.

The sample holds many counts of this clonotype. This chain joins TRBV2 and TRBJ1-4; 11 bases agree with TRBD1. CDR3 size: 18 residues. J was trimmed by 7 bases and V by 6 bases; bases with no gene match: 16. CDR1 is SNHLY, CDR2 FYNNEI, per germline. CDR3 in amino acids: CASSRIASGTGGGEKLFF. The CDR3 DNA is TGTGCCAGCAGCAGAATTGCGAGCGGGACAGGGGGAGGTGAAAAACTGTTTTTT. The complete variable domain, with remaining parts taken from reference TRBV2 and TRBJ1-4, reads EPEVTQTPSHQVTQMGQEVILRCVPISNHLYFYWYRQILGQKVEFLVSFYNNEISEKSEIFDDQFSVERPDGSNFTLKIRSTKLEDSAMYFCASSRIASGTGGGEKLFFGSGTQLSVL.

The table lists this clonotype with a few counts. The CDR3, as DNA: TGTGCCAGCAGCGAAGGACACCCCTACGAGCAGTACGTC. Amino acid sequence: CASSEGHPYEQYV. This chain connects TRBV11-2 to TRBJ2-7, with D possibly matching TRBD1 (5 bases). V gave up 5 bases and J gave up 2 bases, with 10 bases separating them. Germline values: CDR1 SGHAT, CDR2 FQNNGV. This CDR3 is 13 amino acids long.

CDR3 protein: CASSITGLSNYGYTF. The CDR3 bases are TGTGCCAGTAGTATTACCGGGCTTTCCAACTATGGCTACACCTTC. The gene calls are TRBV19 and TRBJ1-2; the D is unclear. V was cut by 3 bases and J by 2 bases, with 13 bases left in between. CDR3 length: 15 residues. The germline CDR1 and CDR2 sequences are LNHDA and SQIVND (reference sequence). Full variable domain (missing parts from reference TRBV19 and TRBJ1-2): DGGITQSPKYLFRKEGQNVTLSCEQNLNHDAMYWYRQDPGQGLRLIYYSQIVNDFQKGDIAEGYSVSREKKESFPLTVTSAQKNPTAFYLCASSITGLSNYGYTFGSGTRLTVV.

V and J are TRBV6-1 and TRBJ1-4; D is ambiguous. Germline assignment: CDR1 MNHNS and CDR2 SASEGT. This CDR3 is 13 amino acids long. V dropped 6 bases and J dropped 1 base, with 6 bases sitting between them. CDR3 DNA: TGTGCCAGCAGCGTCGTAACTAATGAAAAACTGTTTTTT. This sequence encodes CASSVVTNEKLFF.

This rearrangement joins TRBV12-3 or TRBV12-4 to TRBJ2-1; 7 positions agree with TRBD1. There are 13 residues in the CDR3. J lost 9 bases, V lost 6 bases, and 8 bases had no gene match. The CDR3 sequence is CASRRGQAGEQFF. The CDR3 coding sequence is TGTGCCAGCAGACGAGGACAGGCGGGTGAGCAGTTCTTC.

This clonotype was detected only a few times. The chain combines TRBV3-1 with TRBJ1-2; tentative D call: TRBD1 (6 bases). V lost 5 bases and J lost 8, with 27 bases in between. The CDR3 length is 17 residues. Looked up from germline, CDR1 is LGHDT and CDR2 is YNNKEL (reference sequence). The CDR3 sequence is CASSNYGSQGSGGGYTF. The CDR3 DNA is TGTGCCAGCAGCAACTATGGATCACAGGGCTCTGGGGGCGGCTACACCTTC.

The chain recombines TRBV4-2 with TRBJ2-7, with 12 bases fitting TRBD2. CDR1 and CDR2 (germline): LGHNA, YNFKEQ. The CDR3 sequence is 18 residues long. V shed 0 bases, J shed 2 bases, and the junction held 8 bases outside the gene matches. The CDR3 spells CASSQEMLAGGPAYEQYF. CDR3 DNA: TGTGCCAGCAGCCAAGAAATGCTAGCGGGAGGGCCGGCCTACGAGCAGTACTTC.

This clonotype came up a few times. This rearrangement joins TRBV6-1 to TRBJ2-4; TRBD1 matches at 9 bases. V lost 7 bases to trimming and J lost 6 bases; unmatched junction nucleotides: 10. CDR3 length equals 15 residues. CDR1 is MNHNS, CDR2 SASEGT, per germline. This CDR3 reads CASTSGDRAGNIQYF. CDR3 coding DNA: TGTGCCAGCACCTCCGGGGACAGGGCTGGAAACATTCAGTACTTC.

This clonotype has just a few counts. The V and J genes are TRBV7-9 and TRBJ2-7; TRBD1 agrees at 7 bases. The ends lost 5 bases at V and 2 bases at J; junction bases unmatched: 6. The CDR3 length is 14 residues. Germline CDR1 is SEHNR and CDR2 is FQNEAQ (reference sequence). Here the CDR3 reads CASSTRDRAYEQYF. CDR3 nucleotide sequence: TGTGCCAGCAGCACCCGGGACAGAGCCTACGAGCAGTACTTC.

The chain recombines TRBV5-1 with TRBJ1-1; D is unclear. Germline CDR1 is SGHRS and CDR2 is YFSETQ. V was clipped by 2 bases and J by 1 base, with 9 bases between them. The CDR3 totals 14 residues. DNA for the CDR3: TGCGCCAGCAGCTTCCGGCAGGAGAACACTGAAGCTTTCTTT. Protein: CASSFRQENTEAFF.

This clonotype occurred many times. The rearrangement links TRBV5-6 to TRBJ2-7, with TRBD1 matching 7 bases. V lost 1 base, J lost 2 bases, and 9 bases stayed unmatched. This CDR3 spans 16 amino acids. Germline V gene sequence: CDR1 SGHDT, CDR2 YYEEEE. In DNA form, the CDR3 reads TGTGCCAGCAGCTTGTTGGGGACAGCCTCAACCTACGAGCAGTACTTC. Its translation: CASSLLGTASTYEQYF.

This clonotype was found many times. The V call is TRBV24-1, the J call TRBJ2-5; D gene uncertain. The CDR3 consists of 16 residues. The ends were cut back, 4 bases at V and 1 base at J, with 15 bases in the middle. The V gene's germline CDR1 is KGHDR and CDR2 SFDVKD. The CDR3 sequence is CATSDRKHDTQETQYF. CDR3 nucleotides: TGTGCCACCAGTGACCGGAAACACGACACCCAAGAGACCCAGTACTTC.

This chain links TRBV7-8 with TRBJ2-3; 11 nucleotides match TRBD2. Germline assignment: CDR1 SGHVS and CDR2 FQNEAQ. The length of the CDR3 is 17 residues. V lost 7 bases, J lost 6 bases, and 15 bases stayed unmatched. In DNA form, the CDR3 reads TGTGCCAGCACCCTAGCGGGTAGCGGGGGGGCCATGGATACGCAGTATTTT. Translation gives CASTLAGSGGAMDTQYF.

DNA of the CDR3: TGTGCCAGCAGTTTTGGACCCACCTTCACAGATACGCAGTATTTT. Translating gives CASSFGPTFTDTQYF. This chain connects TRBV28 to TRBJ2-3; no definite D call. V was cut by 3 bases and J by 2 bases, with 12 bases left in between. This CDR3 region has 15 residues. Germline V gives CDR1 MDHEN, CDR2 SYDVKM.

The rearrangement uses TRBV2 and TRBJ2-5; D is ambiguous. Germline V gene sequence: CDR1 SNHLY, CDR2 FYNNEI. The CDR3 covers 14 residues. V shed 6 bases and J shed 1 base, with 12 bases lying between them. CDR3 sequence (DNA): TGTGCCAGCAGACAAACAGAGCTCCAAGAGACCCAGTACTTC. Translation gives CASRQTELQETQYF.

The chain couples TRBV28 to TRBJ1-1, with D unclear. Germline V gives CDR1 MDHEN, CDR2 SYDVKM. Trimming removed 4 bases at V and 10 bases at J, with 10 bases between. The CDR3 is made up of 11 amino acids. The CDR3 reads CASSWEMRAFF. The CDR3 nucleotides read TGTGCCAGCAGTTGGGAAATGAGAGCTTTCTTT.

The V gene is TRBV15, the J gene TRBJ2-7; D perhaps matches TRBD2 (5 bases). The CDR3 runs to 11 residues. Germline V gene lookup returns CDR1 LNHNV and CDR2 YYDKDF (reference sequence). V lost 4 bases and J lost 4, with 5 bases in between. In DNA form, the CDR3 reads TGTGCCACCAGCACGGGGTACGAGCAGTACTTC. This gives the protein CATSTGYEQYF.

In this sample, this clonotype turned up a few times. The chain recombines TRBV18 with TRBJ2-5; D remains unclear. Germline V CDR1 and CDR2: KGHSH, LQKENI. The CDR3 sequence is 13 residues long. Trimming took 4 bases from V and 5 from J, leaving 11 bases between them. CDR3 region: CASSRSGLETQYF. CDR3 DNA sequence: TGTGCCAGCTCACGTTCCGGGTTGGAGACCCAGTACTTC.

This clonotype has a handful of counts. V is TRBV4-1 and J is TRBJ2-2; D unclear. This CDR3 has 12 residues. CDR1 MGHRA and CDR2 YSYEKL come from the germline V gene. V was pared by 3 bases and J by 7 bases, with 6 bases between. CDR3 bases: TGCGCCAGCAGCCACAATAACGGGGAGCTGTTTTTT. It is translated as CASSHNNGELFF.

This clonotype was detected only a few times. This chain joins TRBV4-2 and TRBJ1-6, with D unresolved. CDR3 length: 15 residues. Looked up from germline, CDR1 is LGHNA and CDR2 is YNFKEQ. The V end lost 0 bases, the J end lost 7 bases, and 10 bases lay between the germline ends. CDR3: CASSQDVLENSPLHF. Here the CDR3 DNA reads TGTGCCAGCAGCCAAGACGTTCTAGAGAATTCACCCCTCCACTTT.

This clonotype came up many times. This rearrangement joins TRBV7-9 to TRBJ2-7; 7 bases align to TRBD2. Trimming removed 5 bases from V and 2 bases from J; junction bases left unmatched: 3. Germline-derived CDR1 and CDR2 are SEHNR and FQNEAQ (reference sequence). The CDR3 spans 13 residues. CDR3 bases: TGTGCCAGCAGCCCAGGGAGGGCCTACGAGCAGTACTTC. Translated: CASSPGRAYEQYF.

The chain recombines TRBV6-1 with TRBJ2-3; 13 positions agree with TRBD2. Trimming at V came to 6 bases and at J to 2 bases, leaving 5 bases not matched to a gene. The CDR3 has 16 amino acids. Germline V gene sequence: CDR1 MNHNS, CDR2 SASEGT. The CDR3 spells CASRKGTSGNTDTQYF. The CDR3 DNA reads as TGTGCCAGCAGGAAAGGGACTAGCGGGAACACAGATACGCAGTATTTT.

Only a few counts were recorded for this clonotype. The J gene is TRBJ2-2, the V gene TRBV3-1, with a weak D call TRBD2 (6 bases). The CDR3 extends over 17 amino acids. Germline V gene sequence: CDR1 LGHDT, CDR2 YNNKEL (reference sequence). The V end lost 0 bases, the J end lost 2 bases, and 13 bases lay between the germline ends. CDR3 residues: CASSQEGSGRNTGELFF. The CDR3 nucleotides are TGTGCCAGCAGCCAAGAGGGATCCGGGAGAAACACCGGGGAGCTGTTTTTT.

This clonotype has ten or more counts. This rearrangement joins TRBV12-3 or TRBV12-4 to TRBJ2-1, with D uncertain. The V end was cut by 6 bases, the J end by 1 base, with 7 bases between. The CDR3 has 13 residues. CDR3 loop: CASRDGSYNEQFF. CDR3 DNA: TGTGCCAGCAGGGATGGATCCTACAATGAGCAGTTCTTC.

V gene TRBV7-6 combines with J gene TRBJ1-6; no definite D call. The CDR3 totals 13 residues. CDR1 is SGHVS and CDR2 is FNYEAQ in the germline V gene. V dropped 6 bases and J dropped 9 bases, with 12 bases sitting between them. In DNA, the CDR3 is TGTGCCAGCAGGTCGGAGGAGAGTTCACCCCTCCACTTT. This codes for CASRSEESSPLHF.

There are many counts of this clonotype. V gene TRBV4-1 combines with J gene TRBJ2-7; TRBD2 aligns across 9 bases. J lost 3 bases, V lost 2 bases, and 8 bases had no gene match. This CDR3 region has 16 residues. Germline lookup yields CDR1 MGHRA and CDR2 YSYEKL. In DNA, the CDR3 is TGCGCCAGCAGCCAAACTCCGGGACTAGCAGTCTACGAGCAGTACTTC. Its translation: CASSQTPGLAVYEQYF.

This clonotype was detected a few times. The chain recombines TRBV3-1 with TRBJ2-1, with 11 bases fitting TRBD2. Germline-derived CDR1 and CDR2 are LGHDT and YNNKEL (reference sequence). The ends lost 1 base at V and 2 bases at J; junction bases unmatched: 7. The CDR3 loop spans 18 amino acids. The CDR3 bases are TGTGCCAGCAGCCAAGGGCCTAGACTAGCGGGGCCCTACAATGAGCAGTTCTTC. Amino acid sequence: CASSQGPRLAGPYNEQFF.

This clonotype was picked up many times. The chain combines TRBV12-3 or TRBV12-4 with TRBJ1-1, with 8 bases identical to TRBD1. The V segment lost 3 bases and the J segment 4 bases; nucleotides outside the gene matches: 4. The CDR3 has 14 amino acids. The CDR3 region is CASSFRGQGTEAFF. The CDR3 DNA follows: TGTGCCAGCAGTTTCAGGGGGCAGGGCACTGAAGCTTTCTTT.

V usage is TRBV5-1 and J usage is TRBJ2-3, with a weak D call TRBD1 (5 bases). This CDR3 comprises 16 residues. V lost 2 bases and J lost 4, with 17 bases in between. Germline CDR1 reads SGHRS; CDR2 reads YFSETQ. The CDR3 is CASSFRTPLGSDTQYF. As DNA, the CDR3 is TGCGCCAGCAGCTTCCGGACACCCCTGGGGTCAGATACGCAGTATTTT. The variable domain in full, with the rest retrieved from reference TRBV5-1 and TRBJ2-3, is KAGVTQTPRYLIKTRGQQVTLSCSPISGHRSVSWYQQTPGQGLQFLFEYFSETQRNKGNFPGRFSGRQFSNSRSEMNVSTLELGDSALYLCASSFRTPLGSDTQYFGPGTRLTVL.

The chain joins TRBV14 to TRBJ2-3, with 9 bases matching TRBD2. This CDR3 has 15 residues. With V trimmed by 4 bases and J by 4 bases, 6 bases remained unmatched. The V gene's germline CDR1 is SGHDN and CDR2 FVKESK. The chain's CDR3 is CASSLAGVGADTQYF. The CDR3 DNA reads TGTGCCAGCAGCCTAGCGGGAGTTGGGGCAGATACGCAGTATTTT.